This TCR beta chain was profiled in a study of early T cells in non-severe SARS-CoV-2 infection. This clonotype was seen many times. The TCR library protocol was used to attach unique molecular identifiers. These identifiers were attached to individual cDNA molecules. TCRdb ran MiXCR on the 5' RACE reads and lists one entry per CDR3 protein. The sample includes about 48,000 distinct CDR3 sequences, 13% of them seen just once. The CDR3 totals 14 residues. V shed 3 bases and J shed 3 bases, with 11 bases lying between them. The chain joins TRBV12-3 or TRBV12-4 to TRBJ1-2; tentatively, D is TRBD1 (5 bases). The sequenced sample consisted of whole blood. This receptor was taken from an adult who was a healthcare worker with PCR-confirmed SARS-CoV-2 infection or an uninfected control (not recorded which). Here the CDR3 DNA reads TGTGCCAGCAGTTTTCAGGGTCAGGACTATGGCTACACCTTC. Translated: CASSFQGQDYGYTF.